The 6 T cell receptor beta chains below come from one sample, sequenced in a study of cytomegalovirus exposure and HLA in healthy donors. PCR was performed using 60 Vbeta and 13 Jbeta primers. Assay used: immunoSEQ multiplex PCR; TCRdb lists only in-frame clones, some missing. The sample shows roughly 230,000 clones, about nine tenths of them seen only once. The sequenced material came from PBMCs. The receptors come from a girl aged 2-10 years in good health and CMV-seronegative.

The rearrangement links TRBV5-1 to TRBJ2-7; the D gene is possibly TRBD2 (5 bases). Trimming pared 0 bases from V and 6 bases from J, leaving 7 bases between. CDR3 size: 12 residues. Germline V CDR1 and CDR2: SGHRS, YFSETQ. The CDR3 sequence: CASSLGGIEQYF. DNA for the CDR3: TGCGCCAGCAGCTTGGGAGGGATCGAGCAGTACTTC.

As regards this clone: The same CDR3 also results from other DNA sequences found in this sample. V is TRBV5-1 and J is TRBJ2-5, with TRBD2 matching 13 bases. With V trimmed by 4 bases and J by 2 bases, 11 bases remained unmatched. Germline CDR1 reads SGHRS; CDR2 reads YFSETQ. The CDR3 contains 18 residues. Here the CDR3 DNA reads TGCGCCAGCAGCCTAAGAGGACTAGCGGGGGACCTACAAGAGACCCAGTACTTC. The encoded protein is CASSLRGLAGDLQETQYF.

The chain is built from TRBV2 and TRBJ2-7, with 12 positions matching TRBD2. V lost 3 bases, J lost 4 bases, and 10 bases stayed unmatched. The CDR3 runs to 17 residues. Germline loops: CDR1 SNHLY, CDR2 FYNNEI. This CDR3 reads CASSEPLTSGGPYEQYF. The CDR3 DNA reads TGTGCCAGCAGTGAGCCCCTAACTAGCGGGGGGCCTTACGAGCAGTACTTC.

V gene TRBV11-2 combines with J gene TRBJ2-3, with a tentative D call TRBD2 (6 bases). The CDR3 runs 17 residues. CDR1 is SGHAT, CDR2 FQNNGV, per germline. The V and J ends lost 5 bases and 1 base respectively, with 19 bases between them. CDR3 region: CASSLGRGGRRTDTQYF. The CDR3 nucleotides are TGTGCCAGCAGCCTAGGACGGGGTGGGAGGCGCACAGATACGCAGTATTTT. Looking up the rest from reference TRBV11-2 and TRBJ2-3 gives the full variable domain: EAGVAQSPRYKIIEKRQSVAFWCNPISGHATLYWYQQILGQGPKLLIQFQNNGVVDDSQLPKDRFSAERLKGVDSTLKIQPAKLEDSAVYLCASSLGRGGRRTDTQYFGPGTRLTVL.

The chain employs TRBV6-1 and TRBJ2-7, with TRBD1 as a possible D gene (5 bases). Trimming cost V 1 base and J 2 bases, with 12 bases left between them. CDR1 and CDR2 from the germline V gene are MNHNS and SASEGT. The CDR3 spans 15 residues. The CDR3 region has the DNA TGTGCCAGCAGTGAAGGGGTGGGGCCGGCCTACGAGCAGTACTTC. This gives the protein CASSEGVGPAYEQYF.

The chain recombines TRBV27 with TRBJ1-2; no firm D call. CDR1 MNHEY and CDR2 SMNVEV come from the germline V gene (reference sequence). V was pared by 4 bases and J by 7 bases, with 10 bases between. The CDR3 has 12 residues. The CDR3 DNA follows: TGTGCCAGCAGTTCTTTAGGAGGTGGCTACACCTTC. Translation gives CASSSLGGGYTF.